The rows below give T cell receptor beta chains drawn from one sample of a study of cytomegalovirus exposure and HLA in healthy donors. Produced via immunoSEQ multiplex PCR; TCRdb's table is partial and in-frame only. The profile covers 80,000 to 100,000 clones, with about four fifths appearing a single time and around 3.5% taken by the ten largest. The sample consisted of PBMCs. These receptor sequences come from a male donor in good health and CMV-seropositive. Each CDR3 is given with its conserved first and last residue. The D gene is left open where the match is weak. Size is omitted from some rows. Given values are once, few, many or a class for expanded clones.

v_call	j_call	clone_size	d_call	cdr3_aa
TRBV10-1	TRBJ2-2	-	TRBD2	CASSESYSSGINTGELFF
TRBV7-9	TRBJ2-7	-	-	CASSLAQDGSYEQYF
TRBV29-1	TRBJ2-3	-	-	CSVYSPDTQYF
TRBV7-2	TRBJ1-5	once	-	CASRLGGRNQPQHF
TRBV30	TRBJ1-1	-	-	CAWIFRGIDEAFF
TRBV4-1	TRBJ2-1	once	TRBD2	CASSLLWTSGGRDEQFF
TRBV4-1	TRBJ2-2	few	-	CASSQGGLNTGELFF
TRBV7-2	TRBJ1-4	few	-	CASSSPQGPNEKLFF
TRBV18	TRBJ2-7	-	-	CAGRVGPAHRGVPGGSCSYEQYF
TRBV7-9	TRBJ2-1	-	-	CASSLWGVSGEQFF
TRBV16	TRBJ1-5	-	-	CASSQSASNQPQHF
TRBV7-9	TRBJ1-1	-	-	CASSLGGGTEAFF
TRBV27	TRBJ2-5	-	TRBD1	CASSWKIRQGLEQETQYF
TRBV5-1	TRBJ2-5	-	TRBD1	CASSPGQGPQETQYF
TRBV30	TRBJ1-6	once	-	CAWILYNSPLHF